Here is one TCR beta chain with its context. Germline loops: CDR1 SEHNR, CDR2 FQNEAQ (reference sequence). Deletions cut 0 bases from V and 6 bases from J, with 15 bases between. This CDR3 is built from 16 residues. This sample is part of a study of blood T cell repertoires in COVID-19. Study at large: COVID-19 samples, acute and convalescent, were from the United States, Italy and Spain. The cDNA or gDNA used as material had been derived from T cells, B-cell-depleted T cells, or PBMCs.

Per the original data handling: Counts of nucleated cells, estimated from reference gene primer amplification, were obtained. The assay was immunoSEQ multiplex PCR, and TCRdb's table has in-frame clones only and misses some. That table is the source of V, J and clone size, and D and trimming were worked out from the DNA. Seen here are hundreds of thousands of clones, about 93% observed once, and the top ten hold about 3.5%. The genes are TRBV7-9 and TRBJ1-3, with no clear D. This clonotype originated in a young woman who had recovered from COVID-19. The sample comprised peripheral blood. CDR3 residues: CASSLAAGSGENTIYF. Written as DNA, the CDR3 is TGTGCCAGCAGCTTAGCGGCGGGTTCCGGGGAAAACACCATATATTTT.